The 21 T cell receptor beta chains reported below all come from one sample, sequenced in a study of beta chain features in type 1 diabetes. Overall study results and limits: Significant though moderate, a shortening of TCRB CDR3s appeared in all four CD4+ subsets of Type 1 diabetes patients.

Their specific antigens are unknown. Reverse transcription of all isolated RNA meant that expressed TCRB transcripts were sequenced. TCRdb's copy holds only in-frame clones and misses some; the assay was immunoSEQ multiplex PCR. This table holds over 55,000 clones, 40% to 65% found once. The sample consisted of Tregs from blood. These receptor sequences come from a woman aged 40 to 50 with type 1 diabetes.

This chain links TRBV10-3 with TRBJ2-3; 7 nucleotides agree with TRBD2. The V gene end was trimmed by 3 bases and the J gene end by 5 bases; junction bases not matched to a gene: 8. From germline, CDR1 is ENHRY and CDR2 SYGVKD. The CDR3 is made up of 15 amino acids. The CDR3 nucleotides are TGTGCCATCAGTGAAGCTAGCGGCGGTGGAGATACGCAGTATTTT. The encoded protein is CAISEASGGGDTQYF.

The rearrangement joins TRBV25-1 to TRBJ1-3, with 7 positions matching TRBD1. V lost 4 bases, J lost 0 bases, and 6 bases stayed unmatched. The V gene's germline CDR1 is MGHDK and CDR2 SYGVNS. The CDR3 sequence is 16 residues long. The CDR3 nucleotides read TGTGCCAGCAGTGCACAGGGACAGAGCTCTGGAAACACCATATATTTT. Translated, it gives CASSAQGQSSGNTIYF.

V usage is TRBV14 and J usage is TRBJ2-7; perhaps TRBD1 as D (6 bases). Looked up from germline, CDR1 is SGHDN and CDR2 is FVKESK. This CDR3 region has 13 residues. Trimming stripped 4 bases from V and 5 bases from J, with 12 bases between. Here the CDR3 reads CASSLGARDEQYF. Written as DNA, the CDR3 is TGTGCCAGCAGCCTGGGGGCGAGGGACGAGCAGTACTTC.

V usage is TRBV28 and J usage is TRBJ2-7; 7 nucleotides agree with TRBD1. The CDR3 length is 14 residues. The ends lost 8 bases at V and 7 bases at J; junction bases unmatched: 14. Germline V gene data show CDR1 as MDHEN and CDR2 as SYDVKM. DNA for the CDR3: TGTGCCAGCGATAGTACAGGGGACCGGTCAGAGCAGTACTTC. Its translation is CASDSTGDRSEQYF.

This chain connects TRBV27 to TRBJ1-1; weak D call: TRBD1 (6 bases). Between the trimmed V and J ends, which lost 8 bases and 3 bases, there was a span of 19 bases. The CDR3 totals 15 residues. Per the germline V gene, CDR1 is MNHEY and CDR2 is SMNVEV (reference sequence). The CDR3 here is CASEPRGRGDTEAFF. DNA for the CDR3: TGTGCCAGCGAACCCCGGGGCAGGGGCGACACTGAAGCTTTCTTT.

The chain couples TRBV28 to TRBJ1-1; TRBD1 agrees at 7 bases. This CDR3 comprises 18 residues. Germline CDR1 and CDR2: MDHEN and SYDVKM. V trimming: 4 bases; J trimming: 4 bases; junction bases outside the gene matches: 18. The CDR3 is CASSSYPSGTEGSTEAFF. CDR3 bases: TGTGCCAGCAGTTCCTACCCCTCCGGGACAGAGGGAAGCACTGAAGCTTTCTTT.

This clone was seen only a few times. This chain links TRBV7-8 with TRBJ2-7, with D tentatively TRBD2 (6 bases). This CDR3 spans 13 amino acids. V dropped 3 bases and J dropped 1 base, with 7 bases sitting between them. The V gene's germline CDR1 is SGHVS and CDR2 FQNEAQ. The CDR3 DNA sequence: TGTGCCAGCAGCTTTCGGGAGTCCTACGAGCAGTACTTC. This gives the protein CASSFRESYEQYF.

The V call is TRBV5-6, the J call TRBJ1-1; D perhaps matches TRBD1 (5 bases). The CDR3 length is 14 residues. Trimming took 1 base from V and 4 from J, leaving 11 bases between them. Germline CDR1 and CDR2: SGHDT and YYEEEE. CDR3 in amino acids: CASSLLLGRTEAFF. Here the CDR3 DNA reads TGTGCCAGCAGCTTGCTCCTGGGGCGCACTGAAGCTTTCTTT. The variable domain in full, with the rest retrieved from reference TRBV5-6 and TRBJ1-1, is DAGVTQSPTHLIKTRGQQVTLRCSPKSGHDTVSWYQQALGQGPQFIFQYYEEEERQRGNFPDRFSGHQFPNYSSELNVNALLLGDSALYLCASSLLLGRTEAFFGQGTRLTVV.

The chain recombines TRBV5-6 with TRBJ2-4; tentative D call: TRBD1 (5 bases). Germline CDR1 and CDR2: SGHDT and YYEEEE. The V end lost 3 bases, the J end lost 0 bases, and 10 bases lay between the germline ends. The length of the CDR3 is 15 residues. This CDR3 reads CASSSLGQAKNIQYF. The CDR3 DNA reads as TGTGCCAGCAGCTCCCTCGGACAAGCCAAAAACATTCAGTACTTC.

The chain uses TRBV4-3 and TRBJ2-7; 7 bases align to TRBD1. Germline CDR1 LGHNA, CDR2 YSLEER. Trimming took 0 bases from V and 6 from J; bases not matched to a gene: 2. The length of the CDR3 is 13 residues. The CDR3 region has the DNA TGCGCCAGCAGCCAAGAGAGGGGGCGCGAGCAGTACTTC. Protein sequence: CASSQERGREQYF.

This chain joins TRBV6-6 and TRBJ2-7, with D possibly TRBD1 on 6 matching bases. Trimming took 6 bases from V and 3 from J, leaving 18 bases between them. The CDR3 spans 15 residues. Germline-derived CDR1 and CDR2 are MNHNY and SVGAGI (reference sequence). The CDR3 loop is CASRSTGTSGYEQYF. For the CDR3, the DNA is TGTGCCAGCAGATCCACCGGGACATCAGGCTACGAGCAGTACTTC.

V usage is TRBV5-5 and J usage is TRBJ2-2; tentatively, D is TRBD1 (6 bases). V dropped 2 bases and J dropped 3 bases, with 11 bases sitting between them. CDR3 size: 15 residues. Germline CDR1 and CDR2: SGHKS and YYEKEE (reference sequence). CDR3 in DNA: TGTGCCAGCAGCTTAGGGACAACGTACACCGGGGAGCTGTTTTTT. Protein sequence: CASSLGTTYTGELFF. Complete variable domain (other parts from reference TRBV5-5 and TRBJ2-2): DAGVTQSPTHLIKTRGQQVTLRCSPISGHKSVSWYQQVLGQGPQFIFQYYEKEERGRGNFPDRFSARQFPNYSSELNVNALLLGDSALYLCASSLGTTYTGELFFGEGSRLTVL.

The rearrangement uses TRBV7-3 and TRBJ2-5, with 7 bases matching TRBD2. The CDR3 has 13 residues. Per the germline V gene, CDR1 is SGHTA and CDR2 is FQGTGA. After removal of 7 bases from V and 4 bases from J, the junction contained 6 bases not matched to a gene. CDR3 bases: TGTGCCAGCACCGCGGGGGTTGGAGAGACCCAGTACTTC. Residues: CASTAGVGETQYF.

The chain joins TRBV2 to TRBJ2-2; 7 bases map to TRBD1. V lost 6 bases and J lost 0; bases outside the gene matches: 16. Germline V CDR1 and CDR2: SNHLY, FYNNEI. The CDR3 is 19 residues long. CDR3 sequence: CASRGRLRQGEANTGELFF. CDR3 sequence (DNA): TGTGCCAGCAGAGGTAGGCTTAGACAGGGAGAGGCGAACACCGGGGAGCTGTTTTTT.

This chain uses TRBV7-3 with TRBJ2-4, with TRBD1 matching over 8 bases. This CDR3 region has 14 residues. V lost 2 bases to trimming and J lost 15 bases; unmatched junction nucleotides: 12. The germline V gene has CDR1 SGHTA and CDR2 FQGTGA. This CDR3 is CASSLGTGGDVTYF. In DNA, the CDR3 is TGTGCCAGCAGCTTAGGGACAGGCGGGGACGTCACGTACTTC.

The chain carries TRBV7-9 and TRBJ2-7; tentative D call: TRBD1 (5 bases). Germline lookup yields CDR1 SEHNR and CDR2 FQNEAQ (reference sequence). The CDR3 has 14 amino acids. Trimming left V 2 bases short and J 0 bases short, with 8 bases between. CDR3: CASSLWGSSYEQYF. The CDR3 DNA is TGTGCCAGCAGCTTATGGGGCAGCTCCTACGAGCAGTACTTC.

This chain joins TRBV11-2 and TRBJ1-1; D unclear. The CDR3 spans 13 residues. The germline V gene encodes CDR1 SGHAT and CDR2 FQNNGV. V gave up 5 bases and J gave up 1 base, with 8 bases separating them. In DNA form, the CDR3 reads TGTGCCAGCAGCGATAACGGGAACACTGAAGCTTTCTTT. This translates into CASSDNGNTEAFF. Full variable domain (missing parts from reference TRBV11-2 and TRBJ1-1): EAGVAQSPRYKIIEKRQSVAFWCNPISGHATLYWYQQILGQGPKLLIQFQNNGVVDDSQLPKDRFSAERLKGVDSTLKIQPAKLEDSAVYLCASSDNGNTEAFFGQGTRLTVV.

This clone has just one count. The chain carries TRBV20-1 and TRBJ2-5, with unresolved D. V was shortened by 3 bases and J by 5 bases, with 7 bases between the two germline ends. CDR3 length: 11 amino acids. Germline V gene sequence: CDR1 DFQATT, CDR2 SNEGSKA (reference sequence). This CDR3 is CSARGRETQYF. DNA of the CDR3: TGCAGTGCTAGGGGCAGGGAGACCCAGTACTTC.

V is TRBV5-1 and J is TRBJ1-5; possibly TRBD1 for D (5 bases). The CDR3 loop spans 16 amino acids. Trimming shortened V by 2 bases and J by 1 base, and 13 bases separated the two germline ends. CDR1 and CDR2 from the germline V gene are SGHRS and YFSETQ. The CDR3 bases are TGCGCCAGCAGCTTAGACGGATCAGGGAGCAATCAGCCCCAGCATTTT. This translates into CASSLDGSGSNQPQHF.

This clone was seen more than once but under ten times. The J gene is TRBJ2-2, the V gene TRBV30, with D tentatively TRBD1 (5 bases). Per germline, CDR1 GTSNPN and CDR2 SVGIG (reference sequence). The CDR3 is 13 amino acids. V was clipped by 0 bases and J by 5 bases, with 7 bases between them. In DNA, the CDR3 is TGTGCCTGGAGTGTTGGACATACCGGGGAGCTGTTTTTT. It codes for CAWSVGHTGELFF.

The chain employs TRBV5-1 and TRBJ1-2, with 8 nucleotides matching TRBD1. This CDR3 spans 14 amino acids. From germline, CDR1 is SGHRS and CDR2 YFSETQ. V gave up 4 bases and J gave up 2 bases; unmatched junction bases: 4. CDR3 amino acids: CASSPGQANYGYTF. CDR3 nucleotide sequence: TGCGCCAGCAGCCCGGGACAGGCCAACTATGGCTACACCTTC.